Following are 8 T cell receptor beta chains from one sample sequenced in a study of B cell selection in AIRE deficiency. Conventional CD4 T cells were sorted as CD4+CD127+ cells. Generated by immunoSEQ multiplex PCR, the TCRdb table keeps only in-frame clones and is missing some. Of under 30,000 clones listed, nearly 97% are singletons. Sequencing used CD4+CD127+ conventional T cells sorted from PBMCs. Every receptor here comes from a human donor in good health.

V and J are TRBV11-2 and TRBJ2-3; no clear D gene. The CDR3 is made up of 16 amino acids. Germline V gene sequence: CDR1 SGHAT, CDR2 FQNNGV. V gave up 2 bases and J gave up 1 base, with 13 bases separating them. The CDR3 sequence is CASSLRAASGTDTQYF. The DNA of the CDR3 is TGTGCCAGCAGCTTAAGGGCCGCGTCGGGCACAGATACGCAGTATTTT.

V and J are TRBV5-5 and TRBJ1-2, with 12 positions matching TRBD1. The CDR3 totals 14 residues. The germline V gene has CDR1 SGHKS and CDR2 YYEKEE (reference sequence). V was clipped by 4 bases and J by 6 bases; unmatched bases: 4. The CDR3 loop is CASSGTGGWNGYTF. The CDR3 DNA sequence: TGTGCCAGCAGCGGGACAGGGGGCTGGAATGGCTACACCTTC.

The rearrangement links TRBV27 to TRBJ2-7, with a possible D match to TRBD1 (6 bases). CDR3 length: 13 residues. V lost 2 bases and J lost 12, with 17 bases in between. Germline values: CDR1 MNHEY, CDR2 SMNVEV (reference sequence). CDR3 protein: CASSLVGRADRYF. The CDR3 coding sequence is TGTGCCAGCAGTTTAGTGGGGCGGGCGGACAGGTACTTC.

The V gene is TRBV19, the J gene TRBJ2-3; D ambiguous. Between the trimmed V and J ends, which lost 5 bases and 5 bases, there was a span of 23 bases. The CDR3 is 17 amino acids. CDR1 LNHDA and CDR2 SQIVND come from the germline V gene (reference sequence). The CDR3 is CASSVPRSPKQKDTQYF. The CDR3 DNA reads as TGTGCCAGTAGTGTTCCCCGGTCCCCAAAGCAAAAAGATACGCAGTATTTT.

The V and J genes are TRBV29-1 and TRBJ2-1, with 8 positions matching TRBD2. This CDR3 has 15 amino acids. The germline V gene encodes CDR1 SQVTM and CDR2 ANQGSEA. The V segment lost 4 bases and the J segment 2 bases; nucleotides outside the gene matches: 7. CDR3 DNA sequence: TGCAGCGTTGTGAACAGACTAGCGCCCTACAATGAGCAGTTCTTC. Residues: CSVVNRLAPYNEQFF.

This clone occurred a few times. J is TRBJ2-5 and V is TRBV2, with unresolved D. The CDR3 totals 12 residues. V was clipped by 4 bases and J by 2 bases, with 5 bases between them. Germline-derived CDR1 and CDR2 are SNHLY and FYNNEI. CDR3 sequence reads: CASSVLQETQYF. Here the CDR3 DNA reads TGTGCCAGCAGTGTGTTGCAAGAGACCCAGTACTTC.

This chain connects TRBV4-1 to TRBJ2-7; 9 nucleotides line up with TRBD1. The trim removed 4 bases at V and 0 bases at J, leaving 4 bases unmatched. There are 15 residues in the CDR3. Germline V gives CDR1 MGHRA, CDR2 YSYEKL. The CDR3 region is CASSPGQGPSYEQYF. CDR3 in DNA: TGCGCCAGCAGCCCCGGACAGGGGCCCTCCTACGAGCAGTACTTC.

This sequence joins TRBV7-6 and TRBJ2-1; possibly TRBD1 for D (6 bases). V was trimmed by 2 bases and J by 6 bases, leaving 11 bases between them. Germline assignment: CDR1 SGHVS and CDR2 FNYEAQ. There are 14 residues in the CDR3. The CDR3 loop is CASSLTQGGNEQFF. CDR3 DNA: TGTGCCAGCAGCTTAACGCAAGGGGGCAATGAGCAGTTCTTC.